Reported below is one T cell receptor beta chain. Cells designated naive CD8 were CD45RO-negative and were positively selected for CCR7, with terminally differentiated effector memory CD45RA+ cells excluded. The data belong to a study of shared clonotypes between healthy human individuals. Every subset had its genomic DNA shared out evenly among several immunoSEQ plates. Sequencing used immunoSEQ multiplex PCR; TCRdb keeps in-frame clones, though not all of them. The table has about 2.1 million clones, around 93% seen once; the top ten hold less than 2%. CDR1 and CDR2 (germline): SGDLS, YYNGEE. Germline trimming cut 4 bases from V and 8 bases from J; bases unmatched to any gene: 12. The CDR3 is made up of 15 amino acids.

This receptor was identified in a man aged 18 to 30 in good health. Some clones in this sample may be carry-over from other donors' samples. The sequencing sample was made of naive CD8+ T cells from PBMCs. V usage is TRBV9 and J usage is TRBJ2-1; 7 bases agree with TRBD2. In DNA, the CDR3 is TGTGCCAGCAGCTCTTTTGGCGGGAGTCTCGATGAGCAGTTCTTC. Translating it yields CASSSFGGSLDEQFF.